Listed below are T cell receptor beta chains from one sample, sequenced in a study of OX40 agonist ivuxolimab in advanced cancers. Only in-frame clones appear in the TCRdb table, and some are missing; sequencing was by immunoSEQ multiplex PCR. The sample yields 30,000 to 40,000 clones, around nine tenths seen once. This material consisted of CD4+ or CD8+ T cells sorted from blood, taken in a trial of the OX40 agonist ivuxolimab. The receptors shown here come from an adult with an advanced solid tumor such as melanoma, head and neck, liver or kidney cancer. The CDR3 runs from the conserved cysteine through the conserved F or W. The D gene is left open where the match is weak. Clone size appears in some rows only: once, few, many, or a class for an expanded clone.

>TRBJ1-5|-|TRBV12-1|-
CASSFPATGTGDEPQHF
TGTGCCAGCAGCTTTCCGGCTACCGGGACAGGGGACGAGCCCCAGCATTTT
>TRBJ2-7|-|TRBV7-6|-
CASSLGGGLGEQYF
TGTGCCAGCAGCTTAGGCGGGGGCCTCGGCGAGCAGTACTTC
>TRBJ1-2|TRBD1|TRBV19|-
CASSGRTGGAAYGYTF
TGTGCCAGTAGTGGCCGGACAGGGGGCGCCGCCTATGGCTACACCTTC
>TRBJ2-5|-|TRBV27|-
CASSPEGESGETQYF
TGTGCCAGCAGCCCCGAGGGGGAATCGGGAGAGACCCAGTACTTC
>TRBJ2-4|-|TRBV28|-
CASSPEVTVNIQYF
TGTGCCAGCAGTCCAGAGGTGACAGTAAACATTCAGTACTTC
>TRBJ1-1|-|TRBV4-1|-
CASSQDPGTNTEAFF
TGCGCCAGCAGCCAAGATCCGGGGACGAACACTGAAGCTTTCTTT
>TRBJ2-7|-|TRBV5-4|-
CASSLAGRYEQYF
TGTGCCAGCAGCTTGGCCGGGCGTTACGAGCAGTACTTC
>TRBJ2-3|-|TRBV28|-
CASSLDPTASTDTQYF
TGTGCCAGCAGTTTAGATCCAACCGCTAGCACAGATACGCAGTATTTT
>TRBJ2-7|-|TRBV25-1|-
CASSEVEGAFYEQYF
TGTGCCAGCAGTGAGGTAGAGGGAGCGTTCTACGAGCAGTACTTC
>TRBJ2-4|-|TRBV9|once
CASSVASSLTDEWGIQYF
TGTGCCAGCAGCGTAGCAAGTTCTCTCACGGATGAATGGGGCATTCAGTACTTC
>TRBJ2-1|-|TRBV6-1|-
CASRYNEQFF
TGTGCCAGCAGGTACAATGAGCAGTTCTTC
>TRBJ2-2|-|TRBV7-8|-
CASSPLGSRANTGELFF
TGTGCCAGCAGCCCATTGGGCAGCCGCGCGAACACCGGGGAGCTGTTTTTT
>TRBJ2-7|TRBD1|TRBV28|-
CASSPTTGGEAYEQYF
TGTGCCAGCAGCCCCACCACAGGGGGCGAAGCCTACGAGCAGTACTTC
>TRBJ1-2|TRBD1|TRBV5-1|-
CASNSGQGSYGYTF
TGCGCCAGCAATTCGGGACAGGGTAGCTATGGCTACACCTTC
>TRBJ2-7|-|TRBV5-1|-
CASSFGGTYEQYF
TGCGCCAGCAGCTTCGGGGGAACCTACGAGCAGTACTTC
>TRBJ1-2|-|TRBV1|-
CTSSQDLHGGDYGYTF
TGCACCAGCAGCCAAGATCTCCACGGAGGGGACTATGGCTACACCTTC
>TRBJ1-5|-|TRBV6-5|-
CASSYLEGVEGQPQHF
TGTGCCAGCAGTTATTTGGAAGGGGTAGAGGGTCAGCCCCAGCATTTT
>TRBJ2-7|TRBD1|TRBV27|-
CASSPWTGVRYEQYF
TGTGCCAGCAGTCCATGGACAGGGGTAAGGTACGAGCAGTACTTC
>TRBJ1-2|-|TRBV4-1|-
CASSQVPGRPAYGYTF
TGCGCCAGCAGCCAAGTACCGGGACGGCCGGCCTATGGCTACACCTTC
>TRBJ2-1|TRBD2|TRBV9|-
CASSAFSGGAHNEQFF
TGTGCCAGCAGCGCCTTTAGCGGGGGGGCCCACAATGAGCAGTTCTTC
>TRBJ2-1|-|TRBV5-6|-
CASSPTQAGEQFF
TGTGCCAGCAGCCCGACCCAGGCCGGCGAGCAGTTCTTC
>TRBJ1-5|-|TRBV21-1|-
CASSKKKGTPNQPQHF
TGTGCCAGCAGCAAAAAAAAGGGCACACCTAATCAGCCCCAGCATTTT